This T cell receptor beta chain is drawn from a study of cytomegalovirus exposure and HLA in healthy donors. Study at large: Samples from HLA-typed donors yielded 65 million to 85 million unique TCRs in an early data release. Study-wide results and caveats: Researchers reported from a later analysis that most CMV-associated TCR beta chains appeared HLA-restricted. One variant, a missense change in DCLRE1C, was linked in a later analysis to TCR beta V- and J-gene trimming.

As regards this clone: Its antigen is unknown.

Use of 60 Vbeta and 13 Jbeta primers characterized the PCR. Profiled with immunoSEQ multiplex PCR; TCRdb holds only in-frame clones, not every one. The data hold 75,000 to 100,000 clones, with 70% to 80% observed a single time. Each donor was nominally healthy when sampled (though unrecorded immune exposures were likely). Trimming shortened V by 3 bases and J by 5 bases, and 20 bases separated the two germline ends. Per germline, CDR1 SGDLS and CDR2 YYNGEE. The CDR3 is made up of 16 amino acids. This TCR was recovered from a man younger than 45 in good health and CMV-seronegative. The rearrangement links TRBV9 to TRBJ2-5, with D tentatively TRBD1 (8 bases). The sample taken for sequencing was PBMCs. The CDR3 loop reads CASSEQQGGSYETQYF. Written as DNA, the CDR3 is TGTGCCAGCAGCGAACAACAGGGGGGGTCGTATGAGACCCAGTACTTC.